The rows below give T cell receptor beta chains drawn from one sample of a study of early T cells in non-severe SARS-CoV-2 infection. One entry per CDR3 protein, called by TCRdb with MiXCR from the 5' RACE reads. The data hold 120,000 or so distinct CDR3 sequences, with 10% to 15% observed a single time. The sequences come from whole blood, collected at baseline. These receptors all come from an adult who was a healthcare worker with PCR-confirmed SARS-CoV-2 infection or an uninfected control (not recorded which). The CDR3 runs from the conserved cysteine through the conserved F or W. A D gene is named only where the DNA matches it firmly. The size entry is marked missing in some rows and otherwise reads once, few, many or a size class.

clone_size j_call d_call v_call cdr3_aa cdr3_nt
. TRBJ2-5 . TRBV11-1 CASSQGRVPGHKYF TGTGCCAGCAGCCAAGGGCGTGTTCCGGGACATAAGTACTTC
many TRBJ1-5 TRBD1 TRBV12-3/TRBV12-4 CASSFTGDQPQHF TGTGCCAGCAGTTTCACAGGGGATCAGCCCCAGCATTTT
. TRBJ2-1 TRBD1 TRBV5-4 CASSLEGQTINEQFF TGTGCCAGCAGCTTGGAGGGACAGACCATCAATGAGCAGTTCTTC
few TRBJ2-2 . TRBV5-1 CASSYLGRGTTGELFF TGCGCCAGCAGCTACCTAGGACGGGGAACGACCGGGGAGCTGTTTTTT
few TRBJ2-3 . TRBV4-1 CASSPGPNTDTQYF TGCGCCAGCAGCCCCGGGCCAAACACAGATACGCAGTATTTT
. TRBJ2-7 TRBD1 TRBV29-1 CSVETTGGTLYEQYF TGCAGCGTTGAAACTACAGGGGGGACCCTCTACGAGCAGTACTTC
many TRBJ2-2 TRBD2 TRBV7-3 CASSVIAGGRSTGELFF TGTGCCAGCAGCGTAATAGCGGGGGGGCGAAGCACCGGGGAGCTGTTTTTT
. TRBJ2-7 TRBD1 TRBV19 CASSAPRDRDTYEQYF TGTGCCAGTAGTGCCCCCCGGGACAGGGATACCTACGAGCAGTACTTC
few TRBJ2-1 . TRBV12-3/TRBV12-4 CASSQGLTSYNEQFF TGTGCCAGCAGTCAAGGACTTACCTCCTACAATGAGCAGTTCTTC
. TRBJ2-7 TRBD2 TRBV15 CATSSPGLAAEQYF TGTGCCACCAGCAGCCCGGGACTAGCTGCCGAGCAGTACTTC
few TRBJ2-7 TRBD1 TRBV5-4 CASRPRQGAQDEQYF TGTGCCAGCAGACCTCGACAGGGGGCGCAAGACGAGCAGTACTTC
. TRBJ2-2 . TRBV3-1 CASSRLDTGELFF TGTGCCAGCAGCCGTCTGGACACCGGGGAGCTGTTTTTT
. TRBJ2-1 . TRBV6-5 CASSSRPKGYNEQFF TGTGCCAGCAGTTCCCGCCCGAAGGGATACAATGAGCAGTTCTTC
many TRBJ2-6 TRBD1 TRBV29-1 CSASRLQGQGASGANVLTF TGCAGCGCCAGCCGCCTTCAAGGACAGGGGGCATCTGGGGCCAACGTCCTGACTTTC
. TRBJ1-2 . TRBV2 CASSVSPSYGYTF TGTGCCAGCAGTGTAAGTCCGAGCTATGGCTACACCTTC
few TRBJ2-1 . TRBV20-1 CSARGRADNEQFF TGCAGTGCTAGAGGCAGGGCGGACAATGAGCAGTTCTTC
. TRBJ2-7 . TRBV2 CAGSGLISYEQYF TGTGCCGGATCGGGACTGATATCCTACGAGCAGTACTTC
. TRBJ2-7 . TRBV7-9 CASAGSEQYF TGTGCCAGCGCGGGCTCCGAGCAGTACTTC